Below are 30 T cell receptor beta chains sequenced from a single sample in a study of PD-L1 blockade in urothelial cancer. Clones were sequenced by immunoSEQ multiplex PCR, and TCRdb holds only the in-frame ones, with some missing. The repertoire consists of about 82,000 clones, with over 90% occurring once and the leading ten covering 9.4%. The sample was PBMCs, taken around atezolizumab (anti-PD-L1) treatment. The receptors stem from a man aged 60 to 75 with urothelial cancer.

V is TRBV30 and J is TRBJ1-1; no reliable D call. The CDR3 covers 14 residues. From germline, CDR1 is GTSNPN and CDR2 SVGIG (reference sequence). Trimming took 3 bases from V and 0 from J, leaving 11 bases between them. CDR3 region: CAWSAVLMNTEAFF. As DNA, the CDR3 is TGTGCCTGGAGCGCGGTCTTAATGAACACTGAAGCTTTCTTT.

V usage is TRBV7-9 and J usage is TRBJ1-1, with D hard to call. There are 13 residues in the CDR3. The germline V gene encodes CDR1 SEHNR and CDR2 FQNEAQ (reference sequence). The V gene lost 7 bases and the J gene lost 1 base, with 10 bases spanning the gap. CDR3 DNA: TGTGCCAGCACCAAATCCCCGAACACTGAAGCTTTCTTT. Its protein product is CASTKSPNTEAFF.

The genes are TRBV29-1 and TRBJ2-2; 7 nucleotides match TRBD2. The V gene's germline CDR1 is SQVTM and CDR2 ANQGSEA. CDR3 length: 16 amino acids. The V gene end was trimmed by 5 bases and the J gene end by 3 bases; junction bases not matched to a gene: 12. CDR3 sequence (DNA): TGCAGCGTTCAACTAGCGCCTACGGGGGACACCGGGGAGCTGTTTTTT. It yields the protein CSVQLAPTGDTGELFF.

CDR3 residues: CASSYSWQSNQPQHF. The CDR3 bases are TGTGCCAGCAGTTACTCGTGGCAGAGCAATCAGCCCCAGCATTTT. The rearrangement uses TRBV6-5 and TRBJ1-5; D uncertain. CDR3 size: 15 residues. CDR1 MNHEY and CDR2 SVGAGI come from the germline V gene. Trimming removed 0 bases from V and 1 base from J, with 7 bases in between.

This clone was counted a single time. This sequence joins TRBV30 and TRBJ1-1; no reliable D call. The CDR3 spans 16 residues. CDR1 is GTSNPN and CDR2 is SVGIG in the germline V gene (reference sequence). The V end lost 0 bases, the J end lost 5 bases, and 19 bases lay between the germline ends. In DNA, the CDR3 is TGTGCCTGGAGTGTACCGTTGTACAGACAAAGGACTGAAGCTTTCTTT. Its protein product is CAWSVPLYRQRTEAFF.

J is TRBJ2-7 and V is TRBV5-8, with D possibly being TRBD1 (6 bases). The CDR3 consists of 14 residues. V was trimmed by 1 base and J by 3 bases, leaving 11 bases between them. Germline CDR1 SGHTS, CDR2 YDEGEE. CDR3 nucleotides: TGTGCCAGCAGCTTGCTGGGGGCAGGCTACGAGCAGTACTTC. Translated: CASSLLGAGYEQYF.

The chain is built from TRBV10-2 and TRBJ2-3, with TRBD2 identical over 11 bases. V trimming: 4 bases; J trimming: 6 bases; junction bases outside the gene matches: 6. Germline CDR1 and CDR2: WSHSY and SAAADI. There are 15 residues in the CDR3. The CDR3 reads CASSVIAGGRDTQYF. In nucleotides, the CDR3 is TGCGCCAGCAGTGTAATAGCGGGGGGGCGTGATACGCAGTATTTT.

This chain connects TRBV18 to TRBJ2-7, with 8 positions matching TRBD2. Germline V gives CDR1 KGHSH, CDR2 LQKENI. The V and J ends lost 4 bases and 5 bases, in that order; junction bases with no gene match: 4. This CDR3 contains 13 residues. The CDR3 DNA follows: TGTGCCAGCTCACTTAGCGGGGCTAACGAGCAGTACTTC. Its translation is CASSLSGANEQYF.

The chain carries TRBV6-1 and TRBJ2-4; a possible D gene is TRBD1 (6 bases). Trimming shortened V by 1 base and J by 0 bases, and 10 bases separated the two germline ends. This CDR3 has 16 amino acids. The germline CDR1 and CDR2 sequences are MNHNS and SASEGT. CDR3: CASSEGWGLAKNIQYF. The CDR3 nucleotides are TGTGCCAGCAGTGAAGGATGGGGGCTAGCCAAAAACATTCAGTACTTC.

This chain links TRBV6-5 with TRBJ1-5; D gene unclear. In germline, CDR1 is MNHEY, CDR2 SVGAGI. The CDR3 covers 14 residues. Trimming left V 8 bases short and J 7 bases short, with 18 bases between. The CDR3 DNA sequence: TGTGCCAGCGGTCTTATGAGGGAAGGACAGCCCCAGCATTTT. Translating it yields CASGLMREGQPQHF.

This chain connects TRBV9 to TRBJ2-6, with 7 bases matching TRBD1. The CDR3 runs 14 residues. V trimming: 6 bases; J trimming: 1 base; junction bases outside the gene matches: 1. Germline CDR1 reads SGDLS; CDR2 reads YYNGEE. The CDR3, as DNA: TGTGCCAGCAACAGGGGTTCTGGGGCCAACGTCCTGACTTTC. Amino acid sequence: CASNRGSGANVLTF.

The chain couples TRBV23-1 to TRBJ2-7, with D perhaps TRBD2 (6 bases). TRBV23-1 is given ORF status, its function remaining uncertain. Trimming stripped 4 bases from V and 4 bases from J, with 23 bases between. The CDR3 runs to 17 residues. The CDR3 here is CASSLQCGTAGSYEQYF. DNA of the CDR3: TGCGCCAGCAGTCTCCAATGTGGGACGGCGGGATCTTACGAGCAGTACTTC.

The rearrangement uses TRBV30 and TRBJ2-7, with 11 bases aligning to TRBD1. Trimming removed 2 bases from V and 9 bases from J; junction bases left unmatched: 12. Looked up from germline, CDR1 is GTSNPN and CDR2 is SVGIG (reference sequence). This CDR3 spans 15 amino acids. The CDR3 nucleotides read TGTGCCTGGAGTACAAGGACAGGGGGCATTGGACGGCAGTACTTC. Translated: CAWSTRTGGIGRQYF.

The J gene is TRBJ2-7, the V gene TRBV28; tentative D call: TRBD2 (5 bases). The CDR3 runs to 13 residues. Germline V CDR1 and CDR2: MDHEN, SYDVKM. With 5 bases removed from V and 4 bases from J, the gap between germline ends came to 12 bases. CDR3 residues: CASSSPGRYEQYF. CDR3 nucleotides: TGTGCCAGCAGTAGCCCGGGAAGGTACGAGCAGTACTTC.

Only one count was recorded for this clone. The rearrangement links TRBV28 to TRBJ2-3; 11 bases align to TRBD2. Trimming at V came to 5 bases and at J to 2 bases, leaving 9 bases not matched to a gene. Germline V gene lookup returns CDR1 MDHEN and CDR2 SYDVKM. The CDR3 has 17 amino acids. CDR3 protein: CASSKLRTSGFTDTQYF. CDR3 sequence (DNA): TGTGCCAGCAGTAAACTTAGGACTAGCGGGTTCACAGATACGCAGTATTTT. The full variable domain, its missing parts supplied by reference TRBV28 and TRBJ2-3, is DVKVTQSSRYLVKRTGEKVFLECVQDMDHENMFWYRQDPGLGLRLIYFSYDVKMKEKGDIPEGYSVSREKKERFSLILESASTNQTSMYLCASSKLRTSGFTDTQYFGPGTRLTVL.

The chain links TRBV28 to TRBJ1-3; perhaps TRBD1 as D (6 bases). The ends were cut back, 5 bases at V and 3 bases at J, with 26 bases in the middle. The CDR3 runs to 19 residues. Per germline, CDR1 MDHEN and CDR2 SYDVKM. The DNA for the CDR3 is TGTGCCAGCAGTGCATTCCGGGACACCATATTAGATTTTGGAAACACCATATATTTT. Its translation is CASSAFRDTILDFGNTIYF.

The V call is TRBV5-8, the J call TRBJ2-3; tentative D call: TRBD1 (5 bases). The germline gives CDR1 SGHTS, CDR2 YDEGEE. V shed 1 base and J shed 5 bases, with 8 bases lying between them. The CDR3 spans 13 residues. The chain's CDR3 is CASSLTQGDTQYF. CDR3 DNA: TGTGCCAGCAGCTTGACTCAGGGAGATACGCAGTATTTT.

The chain combines TRBV5-1 with TRBJ2-1, with 9 bases fitting TRBD2. The CDR3 totals 16 residues. Germline values: CDR1 SGHRS, CDR2 YFSETQ. V trimming: 4 bases; J trimming: 8 bases; junction bases outside the gene matches: 13. The CDR3 sequence is CASSPGLARTSDEQFF. For the CDR3, the DNA is TGCGCCAGCAGCCCGGGACTAGCCAGGACCTCCGATGAGCAGTTCTTC.

The chain uses TRBV5-1 and TRBJ2-7, with a tentative D call TRBD2 (6 bases). This CDR3 comprises 13 residues. Germline V lookup: CDR1 SGHRS, CDR2 YFSETQ. V lost 4 bases to trimming and J lost 2 bases, with 10 bases between them. The CDR3 region has the DNA TGCGCCAGCAGCCCCCGGGGGACCTACGAGCAGTACTTC. Translating gives CASSPRGTYEQYF.

This rearrangement joins TRBV15 to TRBJ2-3; maybe TRBD1 (6 bases). V lost 2 bases, J lost 2 bases, and 14 bases lay in between. Germline V gene lookup returns CDR1 LNHNV and CDR2 YYDKDF (reference sequence). CDR3 length: 16 residues. The CDR3 is CATSRTGQPYTDTQYF. CDR3 DNA: TGTGCCACCAGCAGAACCGGACAGCCATACACAGATACGCAGTATTTT. Complete variable domain (other parts from reference TRBV15 and TRBJ2-3): DAMVIQNPRYQVTQFGKPVTLSCSQTLNHNVMYWYQQKSSQAPKLLFHYYDKDFNNEADTPDNFQSRRPNTSFCFLDIRSPGLGDTAMYLCATSRTGQPYTDTQYFGPGTRLTVL.

Written as DNA, the CDR3 is TGTGCCAGCAGCGTAGGTGATGGGCGGGGGGGCTACGAGCAGTACTTC. It is translated as CASSVGDGRGGYEQYF. This rearrangement joins TRBV9 to TRBJ2-7, with 9 bases that match TRBD2. The CDR3 has 16 amino acids. Losses at the gene ends were 0 bases for V and 3 bases for J; bases not matched to a gene: 7. CDR1 SGDLS and CDR2 YYNGEE come from the germline V gene.

V is TRBV4-3 and J is TRBJ1-3, with unresolved D. The CDR3 has 15 amino acids. Germline CDR1 LGHNA, CDR2 YSLEER. V lost 1 base and J 1 base, leaving 8 bases between the germline ends. The CDR3 reads CASSQVHQSGNTIYF. The CDR3 DNA reads TGCGCCAGCAGCCAAGTCCACCAGTCTGGAAACACCATATATTTT.

The chain carries TRBV7-9 and TRBJ1-3; D possibly corresponds to TRBD1 (5 bases). The V end lost 6 bases, the J end lost 1 base, and 7 bases lay between the germline ends. This CDR3 contains 13 residues. Germline CDR1 is SEHNR and CDR2 is FQNEAQ (reference sequence). In DNA form, the CDR3 reads TGTGCCAGCAGGAAGGGGTCTGGAAACACCATATATTTT. Translation gives CASRKGSGNTIYF.

This clone was seen only a few times. CDR3 region: CASSGRQSEQYF. The DNA for the CDR3 is TGCGCCAGCAGCGGCAGACAAAGTGAGCAGTACTTC. V is TRBV10-1 and J is TRBJ2-7, with D unresolved. Looked up from germline, CDR1 is WNHNN and CDR2 is SYGVQD (reference sequence). V was clipped by 6 bases and J by 7 bases, with 13 bases between them. The CDR3 length is 12 residues.

J is TRBJ2-3 and V is TRBV2; 10 nucleotides match TRBD1. CDR1 SNHLY and CDR2 FYNNEI come from the germline V gene. After removal of 5 bases from V and 2 bases from J, the junction contained 4 bases not matched to a gene. The CDR3 has 15 residues. The CDR3 is CASSRQGANTDTQYF. CDR3 DNA: TGTGCCAGCAGTCGACAGGGGGCCAACACAGATACGCAGTATTTT.

The chain recombines TRBV10-3 with TRBJ2-1; tentative D call: TRBD1 (6 bases). The V gene lost 4 bases and the J gene lost 4 bases, with 11 bases spanning the gap. This CDR3 contains 14 residues. Germline assignment: CDR1 ENHRY and CDR2 SYGVKD. CDR3 coding DNA: TGTGCCATCAGTGGGACAGTCGGGTACAATGAGCAGTTCTTC. This translates into CAISGTVGYNEQFF.

This clone is a singleton in its sample. V is TRBV11-2 and J is TRBJ2-7; maybe TRBD2 (5 bases). The CDR3 is 14 residues long. CDR1 is SGHAT, CDR2 FQNNGV, per germline. V was trimmed by 2 bases and J by 3 bases, leaving 11 bases between them. CDR3 residues: CASSLNFRGYEQYF. The CDR3 DNA reads as TGTGCCAGCAGCTTAAATTTCCGGGGCTACGAGCAGTACTTC.

The V call is TRBV7-2, the J call TRBJ2-2; D unresolved. The V end was cut by 1 base, the J end by 7 bases, with 4 bases between. The CDR3 is 12 residues long. Germline CDR1 reads SGHTA; CDR2 reads FQGNSA. CDR3 in amino acids: CASSLELGELFF. The CDR3 DNA follows: TGTGCCAGCAGCTTAGAACTCGGGGAGCTGTTTTTT.

The CDR3, as DNA: TGTGCCAGCAGGGTGGAGGTGGAGACCCAGTACTTC. Amino acids: CASRVEVETQYF. The chain couples TRBV2 to TRBJ2-5; the D gene is possibly TRBD2 (5 bases). The CDR3 contains 12 residues. Deletions cut 6 bases from V and 5 bases from J, with 10 bases between. Germline loops: CDR1 SNHLY, CDR2 FYNNEI.

V usage is TRBV10-1 and J usage is TRBJ1-1; 7 positions agree with TRBD1. The CDR3 is made up of 15 amino acids. CDR1 and CDR2 (germline): WNHNN, SYGVQD (reference sequence). With 4 bases clipped from V and 0 bases from J, the junction kept 5 bases outside the gene matches. CDR3 amino acids: CASSATTGLNTEAFF. Here the CDR3 DNA reads TGCGCCAGCAGTGCCACGACAGGGCTGAACACTGAAGCTTTCTTT.